The source of this TCR beta chain is a study of T cells after yellow fever vaccination. Each CDR3 protein is one row after TCRdb ran MiXCR on the 5' RACE reads. Of 500,000 to 650,000 distinct CDR3 sequences in the sample, around 12% are singletons; the top ten hold approximately 15%. Germline-derived CDR1 and CDR2 are MNHNS and SASEGT. CDR3 length: 15 residues. V lost 6 bases to trimming and J lost 3 bases, with 17 bases between them. As to this clonotype: Its cognate antigen is unknown.

Study outcomes and limitations: Boosting was followed by the reappearance of most primary-vaccination clones (around 95% CD4, about 90% CD8). There was a small share of clonotypes that showed up in both the CD4 and CD8 compartments. Abundant bulk-population clonotypes could contaminate the FACS-sorted repertoires.

This specimen consisted of PBMCs, obtained on the day of the yellow fever booster vaccination. This TCR was recovered from a man aged 25-45 years who received the YFV17D yellow fever vaccine. The V call is TRBV6-1, the J call TRBJ1-1; maybe TRBD1 (6 bases). This CDR3 reads CASRLRDTQYTEAFF. DNA for the CDR3: TGTGCCAGCAGACTCCGGGACACCCAATACACTGAAGCTTTCTTT.